These 4 T cell receptor beta chains came from one sample sequenced in a study of T cells in women clearing cervical HPV infection. Only in-frame clones appear in the TCRdb table, and some are missing; sequencing was by immunoSEQ multiplex PCR. This specimen shows about 31,000 clones; the ten leading clones hold around 8.4%. Material: blood buffy coat. These receptors were taken from a woman aged 18 to 75 with a cervical HPV16 infection that either progressed to CIN3+ or cleared (not recorded which).

A remark on this clone: The read ends 3 residues before the CDR3 terminus; that terminus is restored from the germline J gene. The chain recombines TRBV5-6 with TRBJ1-1; a possible D gene is TRBD1 (5 bases). Germline lookup yields CDR1 SGHDT and CDR2 YYEEEE. CDR3 length: 13 amino acids. Trimming removed 4 bases from V and 7 bases from J, with 14 bases in between. The CDR3 sequence is CASSHTIGVEAFF. CDR3 DNA (partial): TGTGCCAGCAGCCATACTATAGGGGTTGAA.

Concerning this clone: The read terminates 3 residues ahead of where the CDR3 ends, so the germline J gene completes it. V gene TRBV7-2 combines with J gene TRBJ1-2; unclear D gene. Per the germline V gene, CDR1 is SGHTA and CDR2 is FQGNSA. The CDR3 spans 14 residues. Partial CDR3 DNA: TGTGCCAGCAGCTTGATAGCGGCCTACAATGAC. Protein sequence: CASSLIAAYND. The whole CDR3 sequence is CASSLIAAYNDYTF. The full variable domain, rest sourced from reference TRBV7-2 and TRBJ1-2, is GAGVSQSPSNKVTEKGKDVELRCDPISGHTALYWYRQSLGQGLEFLIYFQGNSAPDKSGLPSDRFSAERTGGSVSTLTIQRTQQEDSAVYLCASSLIAAYNDYTFGSGTRLTVV.

To note about this clone: The read ends 3 residues before the CDR3 terminus; that terminus is restored from the germline J gene. V gene TRBV4-1 combines with J gene TRBJ2-5; D perhaps matches TRBD2 (6 bases). V was pared by 1 base and J by 4 bases, with 19 bases between. This CDR3 region has 17 residues. Looked up from germline, CDR1 is MGHRA and CDR2 is YSYEKL. Partial CDR3 DNA: TGCGCCAGCAGCCAAGTTGGGGAAGCGGGCCCCGGAGAGACC. Translated: CASSQVGEAGPGET. The full CDR3 is CASSQVGEAGPGETQYF.

Note on this clone: A read error may produce the germline difference seen at one junction end. The read finishes 3 residues shy of the CDR3 end, and the germline J gene is used to complete it. The chain uses TRBV18 and TRBJ2-5; perhaps D is TRBD1 or TRBD2 (5 bases each). Germline V gene sequence: CDR1 KGHSH, CDR2 LQKENI. There are 16 residues in the CDR3. The CDR3 region is CASSSPGPSAEETQYF. The covered CDR3 bases are TGTGCCAGCTCATCACCGGGGCCCTCAGCAGAAGAGACC. The full variable domain, its missing parts supplied by reference TRBV18 and TRBJ2-5, is NAGVMQNPRHLVRRRGQEARLRCSPMKGHSHVYWYRQLPEEGLKFMVYLQKENIIDESGMPKERFSAEFPKEGPSILRIQQVVRGDSAAYFCASSSPGPSAEETQYFGPGTRLLVL.